Presented here are 30 T cell receptor beta chains from one specimen sequenced in a study of cytotoxic CD8 clonotypes in ibrutinib-treated CLL. The repertoire was sequenced with immunoSEQ multiplex PCR; TCRdb's copy has only in-frame clones and lacks some. This sample has about 89,000 clones, with around four fifths found just once. Specimen: PBMCs, collected after 12 months of ibrutinib treatment. The receptors derive from a human donor with chronic lymphocytic leukemia.

This clone was seen a handful of times. The chain carries TRBV4-2 and TRBJ2-5, with D hard to call. The CDR3 contains 13 residues. Trimming stripped 0 bases from V and 6 bases from J, with 8 bases between. Germline CDR1 reads LGHNA; CDR2 reads YNFKEQ. The CDR3 DNA sequence: TGTGCCAGCAGCCAAGATCTTGAGAAGACCCAGTACTTC. This sequence encodes CASSQDLEKTQYF.

The J gene is TRBJ2-7, the V gene TRBV5-4, with a weak D call TRBD1 (5 bases). V was cut by 0 bases and J by 4 bases, with 14 bases left in between. Germline CDR1 and CDR2: SGHNT and YYREEE (reference sequence). The CDR3 is 15 residues long. The CDR3 is CASSLEPGLIYEQYF. The CDR3 DNA reads TGTGCCAGCAGCTTGGAACCAGGGCTTATTTACGAGCAGTACTTC.

V usage is TRBV19 and J usage is TRBJ1-1; TRBD1 matches 7 bases. The germline CDR1 and CDR2 sequences are LNHDA and SQIVND (reference sequence). V was pared by 4 bases and J by 1 base, with 6 bases of the junction left unmatched. CDR3 size: 15 residues. For the CDR3, the DNA is TGTGCCAGTAGTACAGCCCAGGGGGGGAACACTGAAGCTTTCTTT. Translation: CASSTAQGGNTEAFF. Combining the CDR3 with reference TRBV19 and TRBJ1-1 gives the whole variable domain DGGITQSPKYLFRKEGQNVTLSCEQNLNHDAMYWYRQDPGQGLRLIYYSQIVNDFQKGDIAEGYSVSREKKESFPLTVTSAQKNPTAFYLCASSTAQGGNTEAFFGQGTRLTVV.

The J gene is TRBJ2-5, the V gene TRBV6-5, with 8 bases fitting TRBD2. With V trimmed by 2 bases and J by 1 base, 6 bases remained unmatched. From germline, CDR1 is MNHEY and CDR2 SVGAGI. The CDR3 contains 16 residues. The DNA of the CDR3 is TGTGCCAGCAGTTACGGACTGGGACTAGTCCAAGAGACCCAGTACTTC. Translating gives CASSYGLGLVQETQYF.

The V gene is TRBV19, the J gene TRBJ2-7, with D maybe TRBD1 (6 bases). The CDR3 is made up of 15 amino acids. Germline CDR1 and CDR2: LNHDA and SQIVND (reference sequence). V was pared by 5 bases and J by 3 bases, with 17 bases between. The DNA of the CDR3 is TGTGCCAGTAGTGCCTCAGGGGAAAGGGGCTACGAGCAGTACTTC. Residues: CASSASGERGYEQYF.

This sequence joins TRBV7-9 and TRBJ2-1, with 7 bases that match TRBD2. Germline values: CDR1 SEHNR, CDR2 FQNEAQ (reference sequence). V was clipped by 6 bases and J by 10 bases; unmatched bases: 9. This CDR3 is 13 amino acids long. CDR3 in amino acids: CASSSRDSGEQFF. The DNA for the CDR3 is TGTGCCAGCAGTTCCAGGGATAGCGGGGAGCAGTTCTTC. Variable domain in full (rest from reference TRBV7-9 and TRBJ2-1): DTGVSQNPRHKITKRGQNVTFRCDPISEHNRLYWYRQTLGQGPEFLTYFQNEAQLEKSRLLSDRFSAERPKGSFSTLEIQRTEQGDSAMYLCASSSRDSGEQFFGPGTRLTVL.

In the case of this clone: The junction shows a germline mismatch at one end, possibly a read error. J is TRBJ2-7 and V is TRBV6-6; a possible D gene is TRBD1 (7 bases). Germline V lookup: CDR1 MNHNY, CDR2 SVGAGI (reference sequence). This CDR3 has 15 residues. This CDR3 reads CAISEPGGRPYEQYF. The CDR3 nucleotides read TGTGCCATCAGTGAGCCAGGGGGGCGCCCCTACGAGCAGTACTTC.

This clone showed up just a few times. This chain uses TRBV19 with TRBJ2-1; 12 nucleotides agree with TRBD2. The germline gives CDR1 LNHDA, CDR2 SQIVND (reference sequence). CDR3 length: 16 residues. The ends lost 4 bases at V and 4 bases at J; junction bases unmatched: 5. The CDR3 DNA follows: TGTGCCAGTAGTAACCCTAGCGGGGGGGCATACAATGAGCAGTTCTTC. The encoded protein is CASSNPSGGAYNEQFF.

This clone was picked up one time. The chain has TRBV18 and TRBJ2-1, with D possibly being TRBD1 or TRBD2 (5 bases each). Germline CDR1 reads KGHSH; CDR2 reads LQKENI. This CDR3 region has 14 residues. Trimming took off 8 bases at V and 5 bases at J, with 16 bases between the two ends. The CDR3, as DNA: TGTGCCAGCCCACGGGACGGGGTCGACAATGAGCAGTTCTTC. This codes for CASPRDGVDNEQFF.

The chain links TRBV7-3 to TRBJ2-5; TRBD1 matches at 7 bases. The CDR3 has 13 residues. J lost 5 bases, V lost 5 bases, and 5 bases had no gene match. CDR1 and CDR2 (germline): SGHTA, FQGTGA. CDR3 region: CASSVGGAETQYF. DNA of the CDR3: TGTGCCAGCAGCGTAGGGGGCGCGGAGACCCAGTACTTC.

The V call is TRBV29-1, the J call TRBJ1-2; a possible D gene is TRBD1 (6 bases). CDR3 length equals 13 residues. Germline assignment: CDR1 SQVTM and CDR2 ANQGSEA. Deletions cut 7 bases from V and 7 bases from J, with 19 bases between. The CDR3 DNA follows: TGCAGCGCCCGGACGGGGGCCGGTAGTGGCTACACCTTC. This translates into CSARTGAGSGYTF. The full variable domain, rest sourced from reference TRBV29-1 and TRBJ1-2, is SAVISQKPSRDICQRGTSLTIQCQVDSQVTMMFWYRQQPGQSLTLIATANQGSEATYESGFVIDKFPISRPNLTFSTLTVSNMSPEDSSIYLCSARTGAGSGYTFGSGTRLTVV.

The genes are TRBV5-1 and TRBJ1-1; D remains unclear. CDR1 is SGHRS and CDR2 is YFSETQ in the germline V gene. This CDR3 has 13 residues. With 2 bases removed from V and 2 bases from J, the gap between germline ends came to 7 bases. Here the CDR3 DNA reads TGCGCCAGCAGCTTAACTCTAAACACTGAAGCTTTCTTT. Residues: CASSLTLNTEAFF. The whole variable domain, remainder taken from reference TRBV5-1 and TRBJ1-1, is KAGVTQTPRYLIKTRGQQVTLSCSPISGHRSVSWYQQTPGQGLQFLFEYFSETQRNKGNFPGRFSGRQFSNSRSEMNVSTLELGDSALYLCASSLTLNTEAFFGQGTRLTVV.

V usage is TRBV5-4 and J usage is TRBJ2-2, with 8 bases that match TRBD2. After removal of 1 base from V and 8 bases from J, the junction contained 10 bases not matched to a gene. Germline values: CDR1 SGHNT, CDR2 YYREEE (reference sequence). The CDR3 is 16 residues long. CDR3 sequence: CASSLLGAGVGGELFF. The DNA of the CDR3 is TGTGCCAGCAGCTTGTTGGGAGCGGGGGTTGGTGGGGAGCTGTTTTTT.

Comment on this clone: Germline is not matched at one junction end, which may reflect a read error. The rearrangement links TRBV7-7 to TRBJ2-2; D may correspond to TRBD1 or TRBD2 (5 bases each). Germline values: CDR1 SSHAT, CDR2 FNYEAQ (reference sequence). The CDR3 totals 15 residues. The CDR3 DNA is TGTGCTAGCAGCTTCCTGGGGGCGAACACCGGGGAGCTGTTTTTT. Encoded protein: CASSFLGANTGELFF.

The chain employs TRBV6-4 and TRBJ2-1; 10 positions match TRBD2. The V gene's germline CDR1 is MRHNA and CDR2 SNTAGT. This CDR3 is 12 amino acids long. The junction had 11 bases not matched to a gene; V was cut back by 8 bases and J by 16 bases. The chain's CDR3 is CASRDSGGNRFF. In DNA, the CDR3 is TGTGCCAGCCGGGATAGCGGGGGGAACCGATTCTTC.

Only one count was recorded for this clone. V gene TRBV7-6 combines with J gene TRBJ2-7; possible D gene TRBD1, 7 bases. The germline CDR1 and CDR2 sequences are SGHVS and FNYEAQ. Trimming took 2 bases from V and 2 from J, leaving 16 bases between them. The CDR3 runs 16 residues. The CDR3 reads CASSLSSEGATYEQYF. The CDR3 bases are TGTGCCAGCAGCTTAAGCTCGGAGGGGGCCACCTACGAGCAGTACTTC. Based on the CDR3 plus reference TRBV7-6 and TRBJ2-7, the full variable domain is GAGVSQSPRYKVTKRGQDVALRCDPISGHVSLYWYRQALGQGPEFLTYFNYEAQQDKSGLPNDRFSAERPEGSISTLTIQRTEQRDSAMYRCASSLSSEGATYEQYFGPGTRLTVT.

This clone was detected once. The rearrangement links TRBV28 to TRBJ1-2; a possible D gene is TRBD1 (6 bases). The V end lost 3 bases, the J end lost 5 bases, and 13 bases lay between the germline ends. Germline V CDR1 and CDR2: MDHEN, SYDVKM. CDR3 length equals 14 residues. The CDR3 loop reads CASSFFQGRYGYTF. In DNA form, the CDR3 reads TGTGCCAGCAGTTTTTTTCAGGGGCGGTATGGCTACACCTTC.

The V gene is TRBV9, the J gene TRBJ2-3, with 8 nucleotides matching TRBD2. J gave up 1 base and V 2 bases, and 9 bases lay outside the gene matches. CDR3 length equals 17 residues. Germline-derived CDR1 and CDR2 are SGDLS and YYNGEE. CDR3 sequence reads: CASSVQPLAGRTDTQYF. The CDR3 DNA is TGTGCCAGCAGCGTCCAACCTTTAGCGGGGCGCACAGATACGCAGTATTTT.

This clone is deemed medium-sized. The chain employs TRBV19 and TRBJ1-5; 7 bases align to TRBD1. Germline V gene lookup returns CDR1 LNHDA and CDR2 SQIVND (reference sequence). After removal of 5 bases from V and 2 bases from J, the junction contained 6 bases not matched to a gene. The CDR3 is 15 amino acids. CDR3 sequence reads: CASSPYRGGNQPQHF. CDR3 coding DNA: TGTGCCAGTAGTCCCTACAGGGGCGGCAATCAGCCCCAGCATTTT.

The rearrangement uses TRBV5-3 and TRBJ1-1; 12 bases match TRBD1. TRBV5-3 is an ORF; its function is uncertain. This CDR3 region has 18 residues. Losses at the gene ends were 5 bases for V and 1 base for J; bases not matched to a gene: 12. CDR3 region: CARSSQGTGGFRNTEAFF. The CDR3 nucleotides read TGTGCCAGAAGTTCCCAGGGGACAGGGGGCTTCAGGAACACTGAAGCTTTCTTT.

The V call is TRBV5-5, the J call TRBJ1-1; possible D gene TRBD1, 5 bases. Deletions cut 2 bases from V and 8 bases from J, with 19 bases between. The CDR3 length is 15 residues. Germline CDR1 and CDR2: SGHKS and YYEKEE (reference sequence). Here the CDR3 DNA reads TGTGCCAGCAGCTTATCCGGGACGCAAGTGGTGGAAGCTTTCTTT. Residues: CASSLSGTQVVEAFF.

This chain uses TRBV5-1 with TRBJ2-5, with TRBD2 as a possible D gene (6 bases). Germline lookup yields CDR1 SGHRS and CDR2 YFSETQ. V was cut by 2 bases and J by 4 bases, with 12 bases left in between. The CDR3 loop spans 14 amino acids. The CDR3 sequence is CASSFGLARETQYF. CDR3 bases: TGCGCCAGCAGCTTCGGGCTAGCGAGAGAGACCCAGTACTTC.

This sequence joins TRBV28 and TRBJ1-5; tentatively, D is TRBD1 (5 bases). Germline CDR1 reads MDHEN; CDR2 reads SYDVKM. The V gene lost 3 bases and the J gene lost 1 base, with 13 bases spanning the gap. This CDR3 region has 16 residues. In nucleotides, the CDR3 is TGTGCCAGCAGTTTCCGACGGGGGGGAAGCAATCAGCCCCAGCATTTT. The encoded protein is CASSFRRGGSNQPQHF.

The V gene is TRBV7-9, the J gene TRBJ2-6; unclear D gene. The CDR3 loop spans 13 amino acids. CDR1 and CDR2 from the germline V gene are SEHNR and FQNEAQ (reference sequence). V shed 6 bases and J shed 4 bases, with 7 bases lying between them. CDR3 sequence (DNA): TGTGCCAGCAGGCTCGGAGGGGCCAACGTCCTGACTTTC. This codes for CASRLGGANVLTF.

This chain's CDR3 is CASSLDQGSGKPQHF. The CDR3 nucleotides read TGCGCCAGCAGCTTGGATCAGGGGTCCGGGAAGCCCCAGCATTTT. This rearrangement joins TRBV5-1 to TRBJ1-5; possibly TRBD1 for D (6 bases). The V and J ends lost 0 bases and 8 bases respectively, with 15 bases between them. The CDR3 runs 15 residues. The germline CDR1 and CDR2 sequences are SGHRS and YFSETQ.

This clone was seen a few times. The chain uses TRBV15 and TRBJ2-7; a possible D gene is TRBD2 (6 bases). The CDR3 extends over 15 amino acids. Germline V gives CDR1 LNHNV, CDR2 YYDKDF (reference sequence). Trimming stripped 0 bases from V and 5 bases from J, with 14 bases between. The CDR3 nucleotides read TGTGCCACCAGCAGAGATGGCCCGGGAGCGGACGAGCAGTACTTC. It encodes CATSRDGPGADEQYF.

The rearrangement joins TRBV30 to TRBJ2-1; 13 bases line up with TRBD2. The J segment lost 8 bases and the V segment lost 2 bases, leaving 12 bases of the junction unmatched. The CDR3 length is 17 residues. Germline V lookup: CDR1 GTSNPN, CDR2 SVGIG (reference sequence). Here the CDR3 reads CAWSKTRTSGGPDEQFF. In DNA, the CDR3 is TGTGCCTGGAGTAAAACCCGGACTAGCGGGGGTCCGGATGAGCAGTTCTTC.

The table lists this clone with a few counts. The rearrangement joins TRBV27 to TRBJ1-1; D is ambiguous. This CDR3 has 14 amino acids. V lost 2 bases to trimming and J lost 1 base, with 8 bases between them. Germline-derived CDR1 and CDR2 are MNHEY and SMNVEV (reference sequence). The CDR3 spells CASSLMGPNTEAFF. CDR3 DNA: TGTGCCAGCAGTTTAATGGGCCCGAACACTGAAGCTTTCTTT.

This clone has a handful of counts. Distinct nucleotide sequences in the sample also encode this CDR3. V usage is TRBV29-1 and J usage is TRBJ1-1; D is perhaps TRBD1 (5 bases). This CDR3 has 11 amino acids. Germline CDR1 reads SQVTM; CDR2 reads ANQGSEA. Deletions cut 4 bases from V and 6 bases from J, with 9 bases between. In DNA, the CDR3 is TGCAGCGTTGCTCAGGGTTCTGAAGCTTTCTTT. This encodes CSVAQGSEAFF.

CDR3 residues: CASSADRLEETQYF. In nucleotides, the CDR3 is TGTGCCAGCAGCGCCGACAGGCTAGAGGAGACCCAGTACTTC. V is TRBV9 and J is TRBJ2-5; possible D gene TRBD1, 6 bases. CDR1 is SGDLS and CDR2 is YYNGEE in the germline V gene. The CDR3 totals 14 residues. Trimming took 3 bases from V and 5 from J, leaving 14 bases between them.